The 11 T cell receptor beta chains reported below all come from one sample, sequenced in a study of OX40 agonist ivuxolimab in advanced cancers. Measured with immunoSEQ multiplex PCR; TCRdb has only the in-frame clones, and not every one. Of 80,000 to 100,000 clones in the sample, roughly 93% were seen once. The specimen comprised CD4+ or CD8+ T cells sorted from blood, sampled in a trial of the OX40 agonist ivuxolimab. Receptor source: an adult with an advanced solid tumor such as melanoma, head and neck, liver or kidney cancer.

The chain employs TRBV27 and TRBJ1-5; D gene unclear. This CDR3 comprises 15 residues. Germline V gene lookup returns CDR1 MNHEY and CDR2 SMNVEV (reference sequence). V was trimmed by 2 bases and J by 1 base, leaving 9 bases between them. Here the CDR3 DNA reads TGTGCCAGCAGTTTAAGACTGGGGAGCAATCAGCCCCAGCATTTT. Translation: CASSLRLGSNQPQHF.

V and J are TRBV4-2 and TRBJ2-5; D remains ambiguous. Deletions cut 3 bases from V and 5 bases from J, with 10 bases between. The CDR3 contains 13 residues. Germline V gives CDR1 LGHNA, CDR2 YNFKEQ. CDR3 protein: CASSQSTTETQYF. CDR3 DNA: TGTGCCAGCAGCCAGTCAACGACGGAGACCCAGTACTTC.

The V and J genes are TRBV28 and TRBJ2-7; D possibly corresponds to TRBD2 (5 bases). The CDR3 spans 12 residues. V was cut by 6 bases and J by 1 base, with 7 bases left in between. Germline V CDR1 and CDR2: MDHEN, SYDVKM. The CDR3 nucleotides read TGTGCCAGCAGCGGGGTATCCTACGAGCAGTACTTC. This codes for CASSGVSYEQYF.

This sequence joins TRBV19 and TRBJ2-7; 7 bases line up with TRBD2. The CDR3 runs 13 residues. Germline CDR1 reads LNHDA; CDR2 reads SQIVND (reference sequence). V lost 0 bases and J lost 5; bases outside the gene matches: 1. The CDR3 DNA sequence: TGTGCCAGTAGTATAGACCGGGGGGACGAGCAGTACTTC. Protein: CASSIDRGDEQYF. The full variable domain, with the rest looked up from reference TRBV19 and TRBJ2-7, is DGGITQSPKYLFRKEGQNVTLSCEQNLNHDAMYWYRQDPGQGLRLIYYSQIVNDFQKGDIAEGYSVSREKKESFPLTVTSAQKNPTAFYLCASSIDRGDEQYFGPGTRLTVT.

The CDR3 region has the DNA TGCGCCAGCAGCTTGGCCGGGACTAGCGGGAGGAGCTCCTACGAGCAGTACTTC. As protein: CASSLAGTSGRSSYEQYF. The genes are TRBV5-1 and TRBJ2-7; 15 bases fit TRBD2. CDR3 length equals 18 residues. The germline gives CDR1 SGHRS, CDR2 YFSETQ. J gave up 0 bases and V 0 bases, and 4 bases lay outside the gene matches.

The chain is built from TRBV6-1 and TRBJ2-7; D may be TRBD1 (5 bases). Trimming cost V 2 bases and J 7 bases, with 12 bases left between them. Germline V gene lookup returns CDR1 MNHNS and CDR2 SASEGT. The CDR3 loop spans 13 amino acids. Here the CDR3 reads CASSESRALEQYF. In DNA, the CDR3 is TGTGCCAGCAGTGAATCCAGGGCTCTGGAGCAGTACTTC.

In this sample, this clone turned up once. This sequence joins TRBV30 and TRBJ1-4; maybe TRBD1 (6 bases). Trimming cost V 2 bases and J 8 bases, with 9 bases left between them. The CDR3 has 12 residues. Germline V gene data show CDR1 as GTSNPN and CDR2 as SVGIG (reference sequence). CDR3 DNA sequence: TGTGCCTGGAGTCCAGGGGTGGAAAAACTGTTTTTT. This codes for CAWSPGVEKLFF.

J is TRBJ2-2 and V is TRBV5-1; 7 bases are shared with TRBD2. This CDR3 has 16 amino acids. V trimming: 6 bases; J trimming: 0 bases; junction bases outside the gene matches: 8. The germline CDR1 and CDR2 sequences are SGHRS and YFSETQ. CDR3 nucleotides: TGCGCCAGCAAAGGAGGAGCGGGAACGAACACCGGGGAGCTGTTTTTT. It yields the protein CASKGGAGTNTGELFF. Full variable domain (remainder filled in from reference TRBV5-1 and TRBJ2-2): KAGVTQTPRYLIKTRGQQVTLSCSPISGHRSVSWYQQTPGQGLQFLFEYFSETQRNKGNFPGRFSGRQFSNSRSEMNVSTLELGDSALYLCASKGGAGTNTGELFFGEGSRLTVL.

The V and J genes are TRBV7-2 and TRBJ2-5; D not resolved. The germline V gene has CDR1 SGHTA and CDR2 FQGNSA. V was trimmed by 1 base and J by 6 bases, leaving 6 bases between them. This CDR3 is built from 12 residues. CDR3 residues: CASSLDRKTQYF. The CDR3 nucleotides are TGTGCCAGCAGCTTAGACCGTAAGACCCAGTACTTC.

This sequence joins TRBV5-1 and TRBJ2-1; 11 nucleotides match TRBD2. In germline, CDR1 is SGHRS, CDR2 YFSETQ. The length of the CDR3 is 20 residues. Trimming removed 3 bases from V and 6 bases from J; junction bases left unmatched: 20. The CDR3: CASSSLAGGPRVSASNEQFF. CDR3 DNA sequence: TGCGCCAGCAGCTCCTTAGCGGGAGGGCCTCGAGTATCAGCCTCCAATGAGCAGTTCTTC.

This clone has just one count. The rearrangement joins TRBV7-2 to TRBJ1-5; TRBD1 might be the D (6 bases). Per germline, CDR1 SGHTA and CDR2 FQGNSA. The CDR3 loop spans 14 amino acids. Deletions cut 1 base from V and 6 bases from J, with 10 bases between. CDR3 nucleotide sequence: TGTGCCAGCAGCTTAGGAGGGGGAGCTCAGCCCCAGCATTTT. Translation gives CASSLGGGAQPQHF.